These T cell receptor beta chains were read from a single sample in a study of blood T cell repertoires in COVID-19. The protocol was immunoSEQ multiplex PCR, while the TCRdb copy is restricted to in-frame clones and leaves out a portion. The profile shows a few hundred thousand clones, 75% to 85% of them singletons. The sequencing sample was made of peripheral blood. The receptors come from a woman between 40 and 55 years old who had recovered from COVID-19. The conserved cysteine and the conserved F or W are not part of the CDR3 here. The order of the fields is V gene, J gene, D gene, clone size, CDR3 protein. The D gene is left open where the match is weak. Expanded clones are given a class, and other clones once, few, many or no size at all.

>TRBV5-1|TRBJ1-2|TRBD1|NA
ASSSPGQAAYGYT
>TRBV7-2|TRBJ2-5|TRBD2|NA
ASSFNSGEETQY
>TRBV7-9|TRBJ1-1|TRBD1|NA
ASSRGQGTEAF
>TRBV29-1|TRBJ1-2|TRBD1|NA
SVQTGDYGYT
>TRBV18|TRBJ1-1|TRBD1|NA
ASSPRDSTVNTEAF
>TRBV7-8|TRBJ1-5|TRBD1|NA
ASSDRQGINQPQH
>TRBV28|TRBJ1-2|NA|NA
ASSLTGPNYGYT
>TRBV2|TRBJ2-5|NA|NA
ASSEWVGGGEETQY
>TRBV10-3|TRBJ1-1|NA|NA
AISPHTTEAF
>TRBV7-9|TRBJ1-2|NA|NA
ASTPLDRPNYGYT
>TRBV10-3|TRBJ2-3|TRBD2|NA
AISDRGGSTDTQY
>TRBV11-3|TRBJ2-5|NA|NA
ASSQTAGAWSHTQY
>TRBV6-5|TRBJ1-1|TRBD1|NA
ASSYWTGTEAF
>TRBV29-1|TRBJ2-5|TRBD1|NA
SVDGRGETQY
>TRBV23-1|TRBJ2-7|NA|NA
ASSQGREPSSEQY
>TRBV7-8|TRBJ2-3|TRBD2|NA
ASRQTSGGPSDTQY
>TRBV11-2|TRBJ2-3|TRBD2|NA
ASSVSGALTDTQY
>TRBV19|TRBJ2-2|NA|once
ASSIPPFSGGAGYTGELF
>TRBV5-1|TRBJ1-4|NA|once
ASSLGGPESTI
>TRBV11-3|TRBJ2-1|TRBD2|NA
ASSLDLSGVAYNEQF
>TRBV24-1|TRBJ2-1|NA|NA
ATSERDNEQF
>TRBV6-2/TRBV6-3|TRBJ2-6|NA|NA
ASSSDSSGANVLT
>TRBV19|TRBJ2-1|TRBD2|once
ASTYRSWGGGSSYNEQF
>TRBV7-2|TRBJ2-1|NA|few
ASSSGQHNEQF
>TRBV5-4|TRBJ2-6|TRBD1|NA
ASSHGQGRSGANVLT
>TRBV12-3/TRBV12-4|TRBJ1-5|NA|NA
ASSLLFGPQH
>TRBV19|TRBJ2-2|TRBD2|NA
ASSSGGDTGELF
>TRBV2|TRBJ1-2|NA|once
ASKVTGENYGYT
>TRBV6-2/TRBV6-3|TRBJ2-3|TRBD1|few
ASSTEIGQETDTQY
>TRBV5-6|TRBJ2-7|TRBD1|NA
ASSRTGHTYEQY
>TRBV15|TRBJ2-7|NA|NA
ATSGHRGGRYEQY
>TRBV2|TRBJ2-3|NA|NA
ASSESNTQY
>TRBV6-4|TRBJ1-6|NA|few
ASSDDIRNGSPLH
>TRBV2|TRBJ1-1|NA|NA
ATGLSNTEAF
>TRBV19|TRBJ2-1|NA|NA
ASSIARELYNEQF
>TRBV7-2|TRBJ2-3|NA|NA
ASSAPDRFRDTQY
>TRBV11-2|TRBJ2-2|TRBD2|NA
ASSLDLAGGPGTGELF
>TRBV3-1/TRBV3-2|TRBJ2-7|TRBD1|NA
ASSGVGPGTGIITYEQY
>TRBV30|TRBJ1-6|NA|NA
AWSVQAHSPLH
>TRBV6-2/TRBV6-3|TRBJ2-1|TRBD2|NA
ASSYYLAGDTYNEQF
>TRBV12-3/TRBV12-4|TRBJ1-1|NA|NA
ASSLSTEAF
>TRBV4-2|TRBJ2-3|NA|NA
ASSQEWRGPTDTQY
>TRBV9|TRBJ1-1|NA|NA
ASSVVGQGGTEAF
>TRBV28|TRBJ2-2|TRBD2|NA
ASSSSSGGQSGELF
>TRBV6-1|TRBJ1-2|NA|NA
ASSDGGGIGYGYT
>TRBV28|TRBJ2-7|TRBD1|NA
ASRGTGGYEQY
>TRBV5-1|TRBJ2-7|TRBD1|NA
ASSLAGQGNNEQY
>TRBV7-9|TRBJ1-1|NA|NA
ASSLGANTEAF
>TRBV28|TRBJ1-1|TRBD1|NA
ASSVYPGTVNTEAF
>TRBV19|TRBJ2-2|NA|few
ASTALTGWDTGELF
>TRBV28|TRBJ2-2|TRBD1|NA
ASRGGQGTGELF
>TRBV10-3|TRBJ1-1|NA|NA
AISGFSTEAF
>TRBV21-1|TRBJ1-6|NA|NA
ASTSPEGQGVSPLH
>TRBV14|TRBJ2-3|TRBD1|NA
ASSRGQEIPALGTDTQY
>TRBV11-3|TRBJ2-1|TRBD2|few
ASSALAGFNNEQF
>TRBV4-3|TRBJ2-1|TRBD1|NA
ASSQDVGTGVGEQF